The following is a T cell receptor (beta chain) sequence with its context. All of the isolated RNA was reverse transcribed, so expressed TCRB transcripts were sequenced. TCRdb keeps only in-frame clones here, not all; method: immunoSEQ multiplex PCR. The top ten hold 0.02% to 0.03% of the sample, which has 900,000 or so clones, roughly 15% seen once. These data belong to a study of beta chain features in type 1 diabetes. The ends were cut back, 4 bases at V and 6 bases at J, with 10 bases in the middle. CDR1 MNHEY and CDR2 SVGAGI come from the germline V gene. The CDR3 loop spans 13 amino acids. Sequencing was performed on naive CD4+ T cells from blood. The sequence was obtained from a young woman in good health. The rearrangement links TRBV6-5 to TRBJ2-1, with a possible D match to TRBD2 (6 bases). The CDR3: CASSSQLANEQFF. In DNA, the CDR3 is TGTGCCAGCAGTTCCCAACTAGCCAATGAGCAGTTCTTC.